This is a list of T cell receptor beta chains from one sample in a study of T cell responses to AZD1222 COVID-19 vaccine. The repertoire was sequenced with immunoSEQ multiplex PCR; TCRdb's copy has only in-frame clones and lacks some. This table holds about 120,000 clones, roughly nine tenths found once. Sequences were derived from peripheral blood, sampled on day 0 of AZD1222 vaccination. Receptor source: an adult in good health. CDR3s include the opening cysteine and the closing phenylalanine or tryptophan. D genes are given only for firm matches. Rows give clone size only sometimes, using once, few, many, or a class for an expanded clone.

TRBV7-6	.	.	TRBJ1-5	CASSLGGDQPQHF	TGTGCCAGCAGCTTAGGGGGGGATCAGCCCCAGCATTTT
TRBV25-1	TRBD1	once	TRBJ1-5	CASSESQGAMGQPQHF	TGTGCCAGCAGTGAATCACAGGGGGCAATGGGTCAGCCCCAGCATTTT
TRBV19	.	.	TRBJ1-2	CASSSPGADGYTF	TGTGCCAGTAGTTCACCAGGGGCAGATGGCTACACCTTC
TRBV27	.	.	TRBJ1-5	CASSFHRSSNQPQHF	TGTGCCAGCAGTTTCCACCGGAGTAGCAATCAGCCCCAGCATTTT
TRBV6-6	.	once	TRBJ2-7	CASSQSPPLQPYYEQYF	TGTGCCAGCAGTCAGTCACCACCTCTCCAACCATACTACGAGCAGTACTTC
TRBV27	.	.	TRBJ2-3	CASSWSRRSDTQYF	TGTGCCAGCAGTTGGTCCAGGAGGAGTGATACGCAGTATTTT
TRBV5-1	.	.	TRBJ1-2	CASSLNSGPGGYTF	TGCGCCAGCAGCTTGAATTCAGGCCCCGGGGGCTACACCTTC
TRBV27	.	.	TRBJ2-5	CASSGLGVAETQYF	TGTGCCAGCAGTGGGCTCGGCGTCGCAGAGACCCAGTACTTC
TRBV5-1	TRBD1	.	TRBJ1-2	CASSLALRQGGTGYTF	TGCGCCAGCAGCTTGGCTCTCCGACAGGGGGGCACGGGCTACACCTTC
TRBV7-2	TRBD2	.	TRBJ2-1	CASSSSGASGNNEQFF	TGTGCCAGCAGCTCTTCCGGGGCTAGCGGTAACAATGAGCAGTTCTTC
TRBV27	.	few	TRBJ2-7	CASSSWGYEQYF	TGTGCCAGCAGTTCTTGGGGCTACGAGCAGTACTTC
TRBV20-1	.	.	TRBJ1-2	CRGDDTGYTF	TGCAGGGGGGATGACACTGGCTACACCTTC
TRBV7-9	.	.	TRBJ2-7	CASSPPGSYEQYF	TGTGCCAGCAGTCCCCCAGGCTCCTACGAGCAGTACTTC
TRBV28	.	.	TRBJ1-5	CASSSPGSNQPQHF	TGTGCCAGCAGTTCCCCAGGTAGCAATCAGCCCCAGCATTTT
TRBV27	.	once	TRBJ2-5	CASSLEGARETQYF	TGTGCCAGCAGTTTAGAAGGGGCGAGGGAGACCCAGTACTTC
TRBV5-4	.	.	TRBJ1-1	CASSLEAGPTEAFF	TGTGCCAGCAGCTTGGAGGCAGGACCCACTGAAGCTTTCTTT
TRBV19	.	.	TRBJ1-2	CASTRPGLIYGYTF	TGTGCCAGTACTCGACCGGGACTCATCTATGGCTACACCTTC
TRBV19	TRBD1	.	TRBJ1-1	CASSSQRDRVVNTEAFF	TGTGCCAGTAGTTCCCAACGGGACAGGGTGGTTAACACTGAAGCTTTCTTT
TRBV11-2	.	.	TRBJ2-5	CASSSSRGETQYF	TGTGCCAGCAGCTCTTCTCGGGGAGAGACCCAGTACTTC
TRBV6-5	TRBD1	.	TRBJ2-1	CASSRLTGTANEQFF	TGTGCCAGCAGCAGATTGACAGGGACCGCCAATGAGCAGTTCTTC
TRBV19	.	.	TRBJ1-5	CASSISMGYSNQPQHF	TGTGCCAGTAGTATCTCGATGGGTTATAGCAATCAGCCCCAGCATTTT
TRBV7-9	.	once	TRBJ1-2	CASSSTMTVDYGYTF	TGTGCCAGCAGCTCAACTATGACAGTCGACTATGGCTACACCTTC
TRBV12-5	.	.	TRBJ1-2	CASGLGPGTPNGYTF	TGTGCTAGTGGTTTGGGACCCGGGACACCTAATGGCTACACCTTC
TRBV5-1	TRBD2	.	TRBJ2-1	CASSLVLTSGRGEQFF	TGCGCCAGCAGCTTGGTCCTCACTAGCGGGAGAGGTGAGCAGTTCTTC
TRBV5-4	TRBD2	.	TRBJ2-4	CASSQSSGRSAKNIQYF	TGTGCCAGCAGCCAGTCAAGCGGGAGGTCGGCCAAAAACATTCAGTACTTC
TRBV6-5	TRBD1	.	TRBJ2-1	CASIRDRVDEQFF	TGTGCCAGCATCCGGGACAGGGTGGATGAGCAGTTCTTC
TRBV4-1	.	.	TRBJ1-2	CASSQDLRGVYGYTF	TGCGCCAGCAGCCAAGATCTCAGGGGCGTCTATGGCTACACCTTC
TRBV9	.	.	TRBJ2-7	CASSATAYYEQYF	TGTGCCAGCAGCGCCACAGCCTACTACGAGCAGTACTTC
TRBV11-1	TRBD1	.	TRBJ2-7	CASSRDREKAYEQYF	TGTGCCAGCAGCCGGGACAGGGAGAAAGCCTACGAGCAGTACTTC
TRBV2	.	.	TRBJ2-7	CASKEIHEQYF	TGTGCCAGCAAGGAAATTCACGAGCAGTACTTC
TRBV6-5	TRBD1	.	TRBJ1-6	CASSYAEDRGNSPLHF	TGTGCCAGCAGTTACGCTGAGGACAGGGGAAATTCACCCCTCCACTTT
TRBV5-1	.	.	TRBJ2-7	CASSWTVIGAYEQYF	TGCGCCAGCAGCTGGACAGTAATCGGAGCCTACGAGCAGTACTTC
TRBV19	TRBD1	.	TRBJ1-5	CASSILGQGIGNQPQHF	TGTGCCAGTAGTATACTTGGACAGGGAATTGGCAATCAGCCCCAGCATTTT
TRBV3-1/TRBV3-2	TRBD1	.	TRBJ2-3	CASSHTGGALPHTDTQYF	TGTGCCAGCAGCCACACAGGGGGTGCACTCCCGCACACAGATACGCAGTATTTT
TRBV7-2	.	.	TRBJ1-1	CASRPGGWRGPEAFF	TGTGCCAGCAGACCCGGGGGGTGGAGGGGCCCGGAAGCTTTCTTT
TRBV2	.	.	TRBJ1-2	CASSEGPAGNNYGYTF	TGTGCCAGCAGCGAGGGGCCCGCCGGGAATAACTATGGCTACACCTTC
TRBV3-1/TRBV3-2	TRBD1	.	TRBJ1-2	CASSQPKGGQGANYGYTF	TGTGCCAGCAGCCAACCTAAGGGCGGTCAGGGGGCGAACTATGGCTACACCTTC
TRBV27	.	.	TRBJ2-7	CASRGRQGYEQYF	TGTGCCAGCAGGGGGCGTCAGGGCTACGAGCAGTACTTC
TRBV5-1	.	few	TRBJ2-7	CASSLEAYEQYF	TGCGCCAGCAGCTTGGAAGCCTACGAGCAGTACTTC
TRBV11-2	.	.	TRBJ2-3	CASSLDRGTDTQYF	TGTGCCAGCAGCTTAGACCGGGGCACAGATACGCAGTATTTT
TRBV2	.	.	TRBJ1-5	CASSEQGRNQPQHF	TGTGCCAGCAGTGAACAGGGTCGCAATCAGCCCCAGCATTTT
TRBV19	.	many	TRBJ2-1	CASSGLAGSYNEQFF	TGTGCCAGTAGTGGGCTAGCAGGCTCCTACAATGAGCAGTTCTTC
TRBV9	.	.	TRBJ2-6	CASSAHSSGANVLTF	TGTGCCAGCAGCGCTCACAGCTCTGGGGCCAACGTCCTGACTTTC
TRBV5-1	TRBD1	once	TRBJ2-6	CASSKTGTGVSGANVLTF	TGCGCCAGCAGCAAGACCGGGACAGGCGTCTCTGGGGCCAACGTCCTGACTTTC
TRBV4-1	.	.	TRBJ1-5	CASSQEGPGNQPQHF	TGCGCCAGCAGCCAAGAAGGACCCGGGAATCAGCCCCAGCATTTT